The rows below give T cell receptor beta chains drawn from one sample of a study of technical replicates of blood from several donors. TCRdb's copy holds only in-frame clones and misses some; the assay was immunoSEQ multiplex PCR. The table includes some 68,000 clones, roughly 95% detected once. Sequenced: T cells isolated from PBMCs. Receptors originate from a human donor in good health. CDR3s include the opening cysteine and the closing phenylalanine or tryptophan. Fields, in order: clone size, V gene, J gene, D gene, CDR3 protein, CDR3 DNA. A D gene is named only where the DNA matches it firmly. Expanded clones get a size class; other rows say once, few or many, or leave the size out.

NA	TRBV7-8	TRBJ2-3	NA	CASSPGQTTDTQYF	TGTGCCAGCAGCCCGGGACAAACCACAGATACGCAGTATTTT
NA	TRBV7-6	TRBJ2-7	NA	CASSPVDKTYEQYF	TGTGCCAGCAGCCCAGTGGACAAAACCTACGAGCAGTACTTC
NA	TRBV28	TRBJ1-5	NA	CASSLIAPEGGQPQHF	TGTGCCAGCAGTTTAATAGCTCCCGAGGGTGGTCAGCCCCAGCATTTT
NA	TRBV6-1	TRBJ2-2	NA	CASRSGTYTGELFF	TGTGCCAGCCGGAGCGGTACCTACACCGGGGAGCTGTTTTTT
NA	TRBV9	TRBJ1-1	NA	CASSAGGSGHMEAFF	TGTGCCAGCAGCGCTGGAGGTTCGGGACACATGGAAGCTTTCTTT
NA	TRBV5-6	TRBJ2-3	TRBD2	CASSSVAGAGTQYF	TGTGCCAGCAGCTCTGTAGCGGGGGCGGGGACGCAGTATTTT
NA	TRBV7-2	TRBJ1-1	TRBD1	CASSPRTGNTEAFF	TGTGCCAGCAGCCCCCGGACAGGGAACACTGAAGCTTTCTTT
NA	TRBV5-1	TRBJ2-1	TRBD2	CASIWGTSGVGEQFF	TGCGCCAGCATATGGGGGACTAGCGGGGTAGGGGAGCAGTTCTTC
NA	TRBV27	TRBJ2-3	NA	CASSFSADTQYF	TGTGCCAGCAGTTTTAGTGCAGATACGCAGTATTTT
NA	TRBV18	TRBJ2-5	NA	CASSPPHRVWETQYF	TGTGCCAGCTCACCACCCCACCGGGTATGGGAGACCCAGTACTTC
NA	TRBV2	TRBJ2-1	TRBD2	CASRELAGGPGEQFF	TGTGCCAGCAGGGAACTAGCGGGGGGCCCGGGGGAGCAGTTCTTC
once	TRBV6-1	TRBJ2-7	TRBD1	CASTPGQGPYEQYF	TGTGCCAGCACCCCGGGACAGGGTCCCTACGAGCAGTACTTC
NA	TRBV2	TRBJ2-1	TRBD2	CASMWRTSAYNEQFF	TGTGCCAGCATGTGGAGGACTAGCGCATACAATGAGCAGTTCTTC
once	TRBV6-4	TRBJ1-2	NA	CASEAVLRIFFYGYTF	TGTGCCAGCGAGGCGGTTTTACGCATCTTTTTCTATGGCTACACCTTC
NA	TRBV6-5	TRBJ1-5	NA	CASRQKYDSNQPQHF	TGTGCCAGCAGACAGAAATATGATAGCAATCAGCCCCAGCATTTT
NA	TRBV5-4	TRBJ2-5	NA	CASSRPLEWETQYF	TGTGCCAGCAGCCGCCCCCTAGAGTGGGAGACCCAGTACTTC
NA	TRBV29-1	TRBJ2-2	NA	CSVEGLEVVGELFF	TGCAGCGTTGAAGGTCTCGAGGTAGTTGGGGAGCTGTTTTTT
NA	TRBV5-5	TRBJ2-7	NA	CASSFTMTDGAQYF	TGTGCCAGCAGCTTTACGATGACAGACGGCGCGCAGTACTTC
NA	TRBV19	TRBJ1-1	NA	CASSLQGNTEAFF	TGTGCCAGTAGTTTACAGGGGAACACTGAAGCTTTCTTT
NA	TRBV6-5	TRBJ1-2	TRBD1	CASSYGAGGITYGYTF	TGTGCCAGCAGTTACGGTGCAGGGGGGATTACCTATGGCTACACCTTC
NA	TRBV29-1	TRBJ2-1	TRBD1	CSATAGGEQFF	TGCAGCGCTACCGCAGGGGGCGAGCAGTTCTTC
NA	TRBV6-6	TRBJ2-7	NA	CASSYPGKSYEQYF	TGTGCCAGCAGTTACCCAGGGAAGTCATACGAGCAGTACTTC
NA	TRBV4-1	TRBJ1-4	TRBD1	CASSQDATSSARGVPYEKLFF	TGCGCCAGCAGCCAAGACGCCACTTCTTCAGCCAGGGGGGTTCCCTATGAAAAACTGTTTTTT
NA	TRBV27	TRBJ1-2	NA	CASKTAGYDGYTF	TGTGCCAGCAAAACTGCGGGTTACGATGGCTACACCTTC
NA	TRBV27	TRBJ1-2	TRBD1	CASSLSDRVYGYTF	TGTGCCAGCAGTTTATCGGACAGGGTCTATGGCTACACCTTC
NA	TRBV11-2	TRBJ2-7	NA	CASSPSHGSYEQYF	TGTGCCAGCAGCCCCTCACATGGCTCCTACGAGCAGTACTTC
NA	TRBV27	TRBJ2-4	TRBD1	CASSYRTGLAKNIQYF	TGTGCCAGCAGTTACCGGACAGGGCTAGCCAAAAACATTCAGTACTTC
NA	TRBV18	TRBJ2-3	TRBD2	CASSLREFRTDTQYF	TGTGCCAGCTCTTTGCGGGAGTTTCGCACAGATACGCAGTATTTT
NA	TRBV7-9	TRBJ2-5	TRBD2	CASSLIRLAVDAEITQYF	TGTGCCAGCAGCCTAATCCGACTAGCGGTAGATGCAGAGATAACCCAGTACTTC
NA	TRBV5-1	TRBJ2-7	TRBD1	CASSGATGTYEQYF	TGCGCCAGCAGCGGGGCGACAGGGACCTACGAGCAGTACTTC
NA	TRBV27	TRBJ1-5	NA	CASSLAGGAYSNQPQHF	TGTGCCAGCAGTTTGGCTGGAGGGGCTTATAGCAATCAGCCCCAGCATTTT
NA	TRBV6-5	TRBJ2-6	TRBD1	CASSEDRLINVLTF	TGTGCCAGCAGTGAGGACAGGCTAATTAACGTCCTGACTTTC
NA	TRBV7-6	TRBJ2-7	NA	CASSAGGWGDYEQYF	TGTGCCAGCAGCGCCGGAGGCTGGGGGGATTACGAGCAGTACTTC
NA	TRBV5-5	TRBJ1-4	NA	CASSAGSNEKLFF	TGTGCCAGCAGCGCCGGGAGTAATGAAAAACTGTTTTTT
NA	TRBV6-6	TRBJ2-7	NA	CASSYQFGTLNEQYF	TGTGCCAGCAGTTACCAATTCGGGACTCTAAACGAGCAGTACTTC
NA	TRBV7-9	TRBJ1-1	TRBD1	CASSSQGAHTEAFF	TGTGCCAGCAGCTCACAGGGGGCCCACACTGAAGCTTTCTTT
NA	TRBV27	TRBJ1-1	NA	CASSLYRRNTEAFF	TGTGCCAGCAGTTTATACAGGAGAAACACTGAAGCTTTCTTT
NA	TRBV5-8	TRBJ1-1	NA	CASSLTGSNTEAFF	TGTGCCAGCAGCTTGACAGGCTCGAACACTGAAGCTTTCTTT
NA	TRBV27	TRBJ2-1	TRBD2	CASRVAGSSSYNEQFF	TGTGCCAGCAGAGTAGCGGGCTCCTCCTCCTACAATGAGCAGTTCTTC
NA	TRBV21-1	TRBJ2-6	NA	CASSKAKVVVGTGHSGANVLTF	TGTGCCAGCAGCAAAGCGAAAGTGGTCGTGGGGACAGGGCATTCTGGGGCCAACGTCCTGACTTTC
NA	TRBV19	TRBJ1-1	NA	CASSIDQVGLLNTEAFF	TGTGCCAGTAGTATAGATCAAGTGGGACTCCTCAACACTGAAGCTTTCTTT
NA	TRBV6-1	TRBJ2-7	TRBD1	CASSVQGIPSYEQYF	TGTGCCAGCAGTGTACAGGGGATTCCCTCCTACGAGCAGTACTTC
NA	TRBV5-1	TRBJ1-5	NA	CASSPGAGVQPQHF	TGCGCCAGCAGCCCCGGGGCAGGGGTTCAGCCCCAGCATTTT
NA	TRBV5-1	TRBJ2-7	TRBD1	CASSTGQGKGDEQYF	TGCGCCAGCAGCACAGGACAGGGAAAGGGAGACGAGCAGTACTTC
once	TRBV18	TRBJ1-2	NA	CASWAEAYGYTF	TGTGCCAGCTGGGCGGAGGCCTATGGCTACACCTTC
NA	TRBV10-2	TRBJ2-7	TRBD1	CASSEPGQGFYEQYF	TGCGCCAGCAGTGAGCCGGGACAGGGGTTCTACGAGCAGTACTTC
NA	TRBV14	TRBJ2-6	NA	CASSQRPGINLKGNVLTF	TGTGCCAGCAGCCAGAGACCAGGGATAAATCTTAAGGGCAACGTCCTGACTTTC
NA	TRBV5-4	TRBJ2-5	TRBD2	CASSLGLAGGVETQYF	TGTGCCAGCAGCTTGGGACTAGCGGGGGGCGTGGAGACCCAGTACTTC
NA	TRBV5-1	TRBJ1-2	NA	CASAFQGQGNLGTNYGYTF	TGCGCCAGCGCCTTCCAGGGGCAGGGGAATTTAGGTACTAACTATGGCTACACCTTC
NA	TRBV4-1	TRBJ1-2	NA	CASSRSNSPGSIYGYTF	TGCGCCAGCAGCCGGAGTAATAGTCCGGGATCTATCTATGGCTACACCTTC
NA	TRBV5-1	TRBJ1-1	NA	CASSLAVNTEAFF	TGCGCCAGCAGCTTGGCGGTGAACACTGAAGCTTTCTTT
NA	TRBV6-5	TRBJ1-1	TRBD1	CASSQRSGQGFLTFF	TGTGCCAGCAGCCAGAGGTCTGGACAGGGATTTTTGACTTTCTTT
NA	TRBV11-3	TRBJ2-7	TRBD1	CASSLGLEGQAQRGQYF	TGTGCCAGCAGCTTAGGTCTCGAGGGACAGGCTCAAAGGGGGCAGTACTTC